Presented here are 21 T cell receptor beta chains from one specimen sequenced in a study of Ad26.COV2.S vaccination and SARS-CoV-2 variants. Treatment denoted: some 20 received Ad26.COV2.S at low or high dose, single or two shots; about five received placebo; per-sample allocation not given. Sampling happened 63 days after the first vaccine or placebo injection. Profiling relied on immunoSEQ multiplex PCR, and the TCRdb table lists in-frame clones only, not all of them. Here the sample spans 430,000 or so clones, nearly 90% being singletons. Specimen: peripheral blood, collected in a trial of Ad26.COV2.S vaccine versus placebo. These receptors originate from a person between 18 and 65 years old who received the Ad26.COV2.S COVID-19 vaccine or a placebo.

This clone was seen only a few times. CDR3 protein: CASSPLGRGHEQYV. In nucleotides, the CDR3 is TGTGCCAGCAGCCCCCTGGGGAGAGGGCACGAGCAGTACGTC. The J gene is TRBJ2-7, the V gene TRBV6-2 or TRBV6-3, with D tentatively TRBD2 (5 bases). The CDR3 consists of 14 residues. Trimming shortened V by 6 bases and J by 5 bases, and 17 bases separated the two germline ends. From germline, CDR1 is MNHEY and CDR2 SVGEGT.

The chain joins TRBV6-5 to TRBJ2-3; 8 positions agree with TRBD1. Germline V CDR1 and CDR2: MNHEY, SVGAGI. The junction had 8 bases not matched to a gene; V was cut back by 6 bases and J by 6 bases. The CDR3 loop spans 14 amino acids. The CDR3 region is CASRMDRVLDTQYF. DNA of the CDR3: TGTGCCAGCAGGATGGACAGGGTGCTGGATACGCAGTATTTT.

V gene TRBV6-6 combines with J gene TRBJ1-5, with D possibly matching TRBD1 (5 bases). Trimming took off 7 bases at V and 0 bases at J, with 13 bases between the two ends. Germline V gives CDR1 MNHNY, CDR2 SVGAGI (reference sequence). This CDR3 contains 15 residues. CDR3 nucleotide sequence: TGTGCCAGCACCCTTGGAGGGACTAGCAATCAGCCCCAGCATTTT. Its translation: CASTLGGTSNQPQHF.

The chain uses TRBV28 and TRBJ1-4; D is unresolved. Trimming pared 3 bases from V and 8 bases from J, leaving 22 bases between. Per the germline V gene, CDR1 is MDHEN and CDR2 is SYDVKM. CDR3 size: 17 residues. CDR3: CASSFLDGEITEEKLFF. The CDR3 DNA sequence: TGTGCCAGCAGTTTCCTTGACGGAGAGATAACGGAAGAAAAACTGTTTTTT. The full variable domain, in which reference TRBV28 and TRBJ1-4 provide the parts outside the CDR3, is DVKVTQSSRYLVKRTGEKVFLECVQDMDHENMFWYRQDPGLGLRLIYFSYDVKMKEKGDIPEGYSVSREKKERFSLILESASTNQTSMYLCASSFLDGEITEEKLFFGSGTQLSVL.

The rearrangement joins TRBV18 to TRBJ1-1; D possibly corresponds to TRBD1 (5 bases). The V and J ends lost 4 bases and 4 bases respectively, with 13 bases between them. The CDR3 loop spans 14 amino acids. CDR1 is KGHSH and CDR2 is LQKENI in the germline V gene. The CDR3 spells CASSHRRGGTEAFF. The CDR3 DNA is TGTGCCAGCTCACACAGGCGCGGGGGCACTGAAGCTTTCTTT. Drawing the rest from reference TRBV18 and TRBJ1-1, the complete variable domain is NAGVMQNPRHLVRRRGQEARLRCSPMKGHSHVYWYRQLPEEGLKFMVYLQKENIIDESGMPKERFSAEFPKEGPSILRIQQVVRGDSAAYFCASSHRRGGTEAFFGQGTRLTVV.

The rearrangement uses TRBV30 and TRBJ1-4; 8 nucleotides line up with TRBD1. CDR3 size: 13 residues. The germline V gene encodes CDR1 GTSNPN and CDR2 SVGIG (reference sequence). V dropped 0 bases and J dropped 8; count of bases not matched to a gene: 2. The CDR3 bases are TGTGCCTGGAGTGTATACAGGGGGGAAAAACTGTTTTTT. Translation: CAWSVYRGEKLFF.

The chain has TRBV27 and TRBJ1-1; TRBD1 might be the D (6 bases). The CDR3 contains 19 residues. V was trimmed by 3 bases and J by 6 bases, leaving 29 bases between them. Germline V gene lookup returns CDR1 MNHEY and CDR2 SMNVEV (reference sequence). The CDR3 coding sequence is TGTGCCAGCAGTTTGGCCCGCGGCGGGTTTGGCCTCAAGGGGGCTGAAGCTTTCTTT. Translation gives CASSLARGGFGLKGAEAFF.

In nucleotides, the CDR3 is TGTGCCAGCAGCTTTTCCAACACCGGGGAGCTGTTTTTT. Amino acid sequence: CASSFSNTGELFF. The chain combines TRBV11-2 with TRBJ2-2; D gene uncertain. Germline V gene sequence: CDR1 SGHAT, CDR2 FQNNGV. The CDR3 totals 13 residues. Deletions cut 3 bases from V and 2 bases from J, with 4 bases between.

The V call is TRBV7-2, the J call TRBJ1-1; possible D gene TRBD1, 5 bases. The CDR3 extends over 13 amino acids. CDR1 and CDR2 from the germline V gene are SGHTA and FQGNSA. V lost 2 bases and J 8 bases, leaving 12 bases between the germline ends. This CDR3 reads CASSLFGREEAFF. CDR3 in DNA: TGTGCCAGCAGCTTATTTGGCAGGGAAGAAGCTTTCTTT.

CDR3 sequence reads: CASSLGLGGSYNEQFF. The CDR3 DNA is TGTGCCAGCAGCTTAGGCTTGGGGGGGTCCTACAATGAGCAGTTCTTC. This rearrangement joins TRBV7-7 to TRBJ2-1, with 7 bases fitting TRBD2. The J segment lost 1 base and the V segment lost 1 base, leaving 4 bases of the junction unmatched. Germline V gives CDR1 SSHAT, CDR2 FNYEAQ (reference sequence). The CDR3 runs to 16 residues.

The rearrangement joins TRBV3-1 (or the pseudogene TRBV3-2) to TRBJ1-1, with D hard to call. The germline gives CDR1 LGHDT, CDR2 YNNKEL (reference sequence). The ends were cut back, 0 bases at V and 3 bases at J, with 11 bases in the middle. The CDR3 contains 15 residues. As DNA, the CDR3 is TGTGCCAGCAGCCAAGATCCGGGGTTCGACACTGAAGCTTTCTTT. The encoded protein is CASSQDPGFDTEAFF.

The chain is built from TRBV4-1 and TRBJ1-4; D might be TRBD1 (5 bases). Germline CDR1 MGHRA, CDR2 YSYEKL. The CDR3 is 15 amino acids. V gave up 1 base and J gave up 2 bases, with 8 bases separating them. The CDR3 sequence: CASSQARATNEKLFF. The CDR3 DNA is TGCGCCAGCAGCCAAGCCAGGGCCACTAATGAAAAACTGTTTTTT.

The chain is built from TRBV30 and TRBJ1-2; a weak D match, TRBD1 (5 bases). The germline V gene has CDR1 GTSNPN and CDR2 SVGIG (reference sequence). Trimming cost V 6 bases and J 1 base, with 12 bases left between them. This CDR3 has 13 residues. The CDR3 protein is CACPGGVNYGYTF. Written as DNA, the CDR3 is TGTGCCTGTCCTGGGGGAGTTAACTATGGCTACACCTTC. The full variable domain, with the rest looked up from reference TRBV30 and TRBJ1-2, is SQTIHQWPATLVQPVGSPLSLECTVEGTSNPNLYWYRQAAGRGLQLLFYSVGIGQISSEVPQNLSASRPQDRQFILSSKKLLLSDSGFYLCACPGGVNYGYTFGSGTRLTVV.

V gene TRBV28 combines with J gene TRBJ1-5; no clear D gene. CDR3 length: 12 amino acids. Trimming shortened V by 7 bases and J by 6 bases, and 10 bases separated the two germline ends. Germline CDR1 reads MDHEN; CDR2 reads SYDVKM. The CDR3 here is CASTQSIQPQHF. As DNA, the CDR3 is TGTGCCAGCACCCAGTCCATTCAGCCCCAGCATTTT.

The CDR3 DNA follows: TGTGCCAGCAGTGATAACGGGGTGGGCGGGGGGACATTCCAAGAGACCCAGTACTTC. Translating gives CASSDNGVGGGTFQETQYF. The V gene is TRBV2, the J gene TRBJ2-5; TRBD2 matches at 8 bases. V lost 3 bases and J lost 1; bases outside the gene matches: 16. Germline V gene lookup returns CDR1 SNHLY and CDR2 FYNNEI. The CDR3 spans 19 residues.

The chain has TRBV6-2 or TRBV6-3 and TRBJ2-3; D call uncertain. The CDR3 sequence is 14 residues long. Germline CDR1 MNHEY, CDR2 SVGEGT. Trimming left V 2 bases short and J 6 bases short, with 12 bases between. The CDR3 nucleotides are TGTGCCAGCAGTTACGAACTGCGTTGGGATACGCAGTATTTT. The encoded protein is CASSYELRWDTQYF.

The chain links TRBV3-1 (or the pseudogene TRBV3-2) to TRBJ2-7; D is ambiguous. The V gene's germline CDR1 is LGHDT and CDR2 YNNKEL (reference sequence). The V end was cut by 2 bases, the J end by 6 bases, with 11 bases between. CDR3 length equals 13 residues. The CDR3, as DNA: TGTGCCAGCAGCCAATTCCTTACCACCGAGCAGTACTTC. This gives the protein CASSQFLTTEQYF.

This clone occurred once. V is TRBV12-5 and J is TRBJ2-1, with 10 bases matching TRBD2. CDR1 LGHNT and CDR2 FRNRAP come from the germline V gene. This CDR3 is 16 amino acids long. V gave up 5 bases and J gave up 0 bases; unmatched junction bases: 4. In DNA, the CDR3 is TGTGCTAGTGGTACGGCTAGCGGGAGCTCCTACAATGAGCAGTTCTTC. Translation: CASGTASGSSYNEQFF.

The V gene is TRBV11-3, the J gene TRBJ2-3, with 7 nucleotides matching TRBD1. This CDR3 region has 16 residues. V was pared by 3 bases and J by 4 bases, with 10 bases of the junction left unmatched. Germline CDR1 and CDR2: SGHNT and YENEEA. CDR3 amino acids: CASSLRTGAVADTQYF. The CDR3, as DNA: TGTGCCAGCAGCTTGAGAACAGGGGCAGTAGCAGATACGCAGTATTTT.

The J gene is TRBJ1-5, the V gene TRBV11-3; D is unresolved. Looked up from germline, CDR1 is SGHNT and CDR2 is YENEEA. The V end was cut by 2 bases, the J end by 9 bases, with 11 bases between. The CDR3 runs to 13 residues. This CDR3 is CASSLTRAAPQHF. The CDR3 nucleotides are TGTGCCAGCAGCTTAACCCGTGCGGCGCCCCAGCATTTT.

This rearrangement joins TRBV3-1 (or the pseudogene TRBV3-2) to TRBJ1-4; D ambiguous. The CDR3 has 16 residues. The ends were cut back, 1 base at V and 3 bases at J, with 12 bases in the middle. Germline assignment: CDR1 LGHDT and CDR2 YNNKEL (reference sequence). The CDR3 here is CASSQGWGWANEKLFF. In DNA form, the CDR3 reads TGTGCCAGCAGCCAAGGTTGGGGTTGGGCTAATGAAAAACTGTTTTTT.